The 24 T cell receptor beta chains below come from one sample, sequenced in a study of Graves' ophthalmopathy and Graves' hyperthyroidism (dated by TCRdb to 2016 to 2018). For sequencing, an Illumina HiSeq 2000 was employed. For repertoire sequencing, TCR beta CDR3 regions were amplified from RNA transcripts. The first round of RT-PCR was done with HTBI primers and the Qiagen OneStep RT-PCR kit, and was followed by a second round of multiplex PCR, then size selection and purification. Starting from the raw public reads, TCRdb applied fastp trimming at Q25, assembled clones with MiXCR and retained in-frame beta chains. Each entry merges the rows of one CDR3 protein and shows their most common DNA and genes. This sample lists around 600,000 distinct CDR3 sequences; about 38% were detected once. Jointly, the top ten make up 3.3% of the sample. The sequencing input was peripheral blood. The receptors here all came from an adult man with Graves' ophthalmopathy.

Details on this clonotype: Sequence at one end of the junction differs from germline and may be a read error. The chain links TRBV25-1 to TRBJ1-4; D uncertain. This CDR3 contains 13 residues. Germline CDR1 is MGHDK and CDR2 is SYGVNS. The CDR3 here is CASRTDFYEELFF. The CDR3 DNA follows: TGTGCCAGTAGGACGGACTTTTATGAAGAACTGTTCTTT.

As regards this clonotype: Sequence at one end of the junction differs from germline and may be a read error. The DNA for the CDR3 is TGTGCCAGCTCACCCGACCGGGACAGGGCAAACACTGAAGCTTTCTTT. This codes for CASSPDRDRANTEAFF. The V gene is TRBV10-2, the J gene TRBJ1-1, with 9 bases matching TRBD1. This CDR3 has 16 residues. The V gene's germline CDR1 is WSHSY and CDR2 SAAADI.

This clonotype was seen ten or more times. This chain links TRBV5-6 with TRBJ1-1, with no clear D. Trimming left V 1 base short and J 3 bases short, with 16 bases between. Germline lookup yields CDR1 SGHDT and CDR2 YYEEEE. This CDR3 contains 16 residues. This CDR3 is CASSLRLEVSYTEAFF. CDR3 DNA: TGTGCCAGCAGCTTGCGTTTGGAAGTATCGTACACTGAAGCTTTCTTT.

The rearrangement joins TRBV24-1 to TRBJ1-5, with a possible D match to TRBD1 (6 bases). The CDR3 runs 14 residues. V lost 4 bases to trimming and J lost 3 bases, with 9 bases between them. Per germline, CDR1 KGHDR and CDR2 SFDVKD. CDR3: CATSEAGDNQPQHF. The CDR3 coding sequence is TGTGCCACCAGTGAAGCAGGGGACAATCAGCCCCAGCATTTT.

The rearrangement uses TRBV29-1 and TRBJ1-2; weak D call: TRBD1 (6 bases). Looked up from germline, CDR1 is SQVTM and CDR2 is ANQGSEA. The ends were cut back, 6 bases at V and 6 bases at J, with 11 bases in the middle. This CDR3 spans 11 amino acids. The CDR3 region is CSVIQGDGYTF. The CDR3 DNA reads as TGCAGCGTGATACAGGGTGATGGCTACACCTTC.

CDR3 DNA sequence: TGTGCCAGCAGCTTAACTTGGGGCCCCGGCTCTGGGGCCAACGTCCTGACTTTC. Its protein is CASSLTWGPGSGANVLTF. J is TRBJ2-6 and V is TRBV7-3; tentative D call: TRBD1 (5 bases). This CDR3 is built from 18 residues. Germline V gene data show CDR1 as SGHTA and CDR2 as FQGTGA. V lost 0 bases and J lost 0, with 12 bases in between.

A remark on this clonotype: Being one base from a much bigger clone, this may be a read error. The rearrangement joins TRBV25-1 to TRBJ1-2; D uncertain. The germline CDR1 and CDR2 sequences are MGHDK and SYGVNS. Trimming removed 1 base from V and 3 bases from J, with 3 bases in between. The CDR3 extends over 12 amino acids. CDR3 nucleotide sequence: TGTGCCAGCAGTGAATTTGACTATGGCTACACCTTC. It encodes CASSEFDYGYTF.

With respect to this clonotype: At one end, the junction sequence differs from germline, possibly due to a read error. The CDR3 spells CASSINRNSPLHF. DNA of the CDR3: TGTGCCAGCAGTATAAACAGGAATTCACCCCTCCACTTT. J is TRBJ1-6 and V is TRBV10-3; a possible D gene is TRBD1 (5 bases). Germline assignment: CDR1 ENHRY and CDR2 SYGVKD. CDR3 size: 13 residues.

The chain couples TRBV12-3 or TRBV12-4 to TRBJ2-7; no definite D call. The CDR3 loop spans 12 amino acids. Trimming took 4 bases from V and 2 from J, leaving 6 bases between them. CDR3 nucleotide sequence: TGTGCCAGCAGTTACAAAGCCTACGAGCAGTACTTC. It specifies CASSYKAYEQYF.

This clonotype has a handful of counts. This sequence joins TRBV10-3 and TRBJ2-7; D is possibly TRBD1 (6 bases). The CDR3 length is 14 residues. Trimming cost V 7 bases and J 2 bases, with 15 bases left between them. Germline CDR1 and CDR2: ENHRY and SYGVKD. The CDR3 nucleotides are TGTGCCATCACCAGGACAGAGCTGGCCTACGAGCAGTACTTC. Residues: CAITRTELAYEQYF.

J is TRBJ1-1 and V is TRBV2; TRBD1 agrees at 8 bases. The germline CDR1 and CDR2 sequences are SNHLY and FYNNEI. The CDR3 is 16 residues long. Trimming took 6 bases from V and 1 from J; bases not matched to a gene: 10. The DNA of the CDR3 is TGTGCCAGCAGCCACCCCATGGACAGGGCGAACACTGAAGCTTTCTTT. Encoded protein: CASSHPMDRANTEAFF.

The chain recombines TRBV30 with TRBJ1-4; D is undetermined. Germline CDR1 reads GTSNPN; CDR2 reads SVGIG (reference sequence). This CDR3 contains 14 residues. V lost 2 bases, J lost 1 base, and 8 bases lay in between. The CDR3 sequence is CAWSRRETNEKLFF. CDR3 bases: TGTGCCTGGAGTCGAAGGGAAACTAATGAAAAACTGTTTTTT.

This sequence joins TRBV2 and TRBJ1-1, with D perhaps matching TRBD1 (6 bases). This CDR3 contains 10 residues. V was shortened by 10 bases and J by 10 bases, with 13 bases between the two germline ends. Germline lookup yields CDR1 SNHLY and CDR2 FYNNEI. CDR3 residues: CAIRGGRAFF. In DNA form, the CDR3 reads TGTGCCATTAGGGGGGGACGAGCTTTCTTT.

This clonotype was observed many times. V gene TRBV12-3 or TRBV12-4 combines with J gene TRBJ1-5; TRBD1 aligns across 10 bases. Trimming took 6 bases from V and 9 from J; bases not matched to a gene: 5. This CDR3 spans 13 amino acids. The CDR3 nucleotides read TGTGCCAGCAGCGGGACAGGGGAAGGGCCCCAGCATTTT. Translation: CASSGTGEGPQHF.

This chain uses TRBV15 with TRBJ2-7; 9 positions match TRBD1. The CDR3 loop spans 15 amino acids. Trimming removed 0 bases from V and 10 bases from J; junction bases left unmatched: 10. The V gene's germline CDR1 is LNHNV and CDR2 YYDKDF (reference sequence). CDR3 amino acids: CATSRDAGQGLEQYF. CDR3 DNA: TGTGCCACCAGCAGAGATGCGGGACAGGGTCTGGAACAGTACTTC.

This clonotype was counted many times. The V call is TRBV7-3, the J call TRBJ1-6; TRBD1 aligns across 7 bases. The CDR3 has 14 amino acids. Per the germline V gene, CDR1 is SGHTA and CDR2 is FQGTGA. After removal of 3 bases from V and 9 bases from J, the junction contained 5 bases not matched to a gene. The CDR3 loop reads CASSFGTAGSPLHF. The CDR3 DNA is TGTGCCAGCAGCTTCGGGACAGCAGGTTCACCCCTCCACTTT.

As concerns this clonotype: This may stem from a read error, because a much larger clone lies one nucleotide away. J is TRBJ2-2 and V is TRBV7-3, with a weak D call TRBD2 (6 bases). V was pared by 2 bases and J by 6 bases, with 22 bases between. This CDR3 region has 18 residues. Germline V gives CDR1 SGHTA, CDR2 FQGTGA. CDR3 coding DNA: TGTGCCAGCAGCTTAGGTTTCGCCGGAGCGGGTTCCTCCGGGGAGCTGTTTTTT. Translation gives CASSLGFAGAGSSGELFF.

Notes on this clonotype: A much larger clone differs from this one at a single base, so this may be a read error. V and J are TRBV10-3 and TRBJ2-2, with a possible D match to TRBD1 (5 bases). The germline V gene encodes CDR1 ENHRY and CDR2 SYGVKD. Between the trimmed V and J ends, which lost 2 bases and 0 bases, there was a span of 19 bases. CDR3 length: 19 residues. The CDR3 loop is CAISEVGGHPAANTGELFF. The CDR3 nucleotides are TGTGCCATCAGTGAGGTTGGCGGACACCCCGCGGCGAACACCGGGGAGCTGTTTTTT.

The chain is built from TRBV6-5 and TRBJ1-1; 8 bases are a match to TRBD1. The germline gives CDR1 MNHEY, CDR2 SVGAGI. After removal of 5 bases from V and 3 bases from J, the junction contained 5 bases not matched to a gene. The CDR3 loop spans 14 amino acids. The CDR3 reads CASSEDRVYTEAFF. The CDR3 DNA is TGTGCCAGCAGTGAGGACAGGGTCTACACTGAAGCTTTCTTT.

Concerning this clonotype itself: This clone may be a read error of a much larger clone one base away. CDR3 sequence: CTSSIVGDSGNTIYF. The CDR3 bases are TGTACCAGTAGTATCGTGGGGGACTCTGGAAACACCATATATTTT. The chain has TRBV19 and TRBJ1-3; TRBD1 is a possible D gene (5 bases). The CDR3 loop spans 15 amino acids. Germline values: CDR1 LNHDA, CDR2 SQIVND (reference sequence).

Ten or more counts support this clonotype. The chain is built from TRBV19 and TRBJ1-2, with TRBD1 matching 8 bases. Per the germline V gene, CDR1 is LNHDA and CDR2 is SQIVND (reference sequence). V shed 6 bases, J shed 7 bases, and the junction held 7 bases outside the gene matches. CDR3 size: 13 residues. The CDR3 DNA is TGTGCCAGTAGAACGACAGGGGCCATTGGCTACACCTTC. The encoded protein is CASRTTGAIGYTF.

This clonotype was seen just once. CDR3 sequence: CASSEYEGLAGAAETQYF. As DNA, the CDR3 is TGTGCCAGCAGTGAATATGAGGGGCTAGCGGGGGCTGCAGAGACCCAGTACTTC. The chain links TRBV25-1 to TRBJ2-5; 10 positions agree with TRBD2. Germline V gene sequence: CDR1 MGHDK, CDR2 SYGVNS. The CDR3 covers 18 residues. After removal of 0 bases from V and 4 bases from J, the junction contained 11 bases not matched to a gene.

This sequence joins TRBV12-3 or TRBV12-4 and TRBJ1-2; tentatively, D is TRBD1 (5 bases). The CDR3 length is 12 residues. The germline V and J ends were trimmed by 11 bases and 8 bases, with 18 bases remaining between them. The CDR3, as DNA: TGTGCCGGGGGGGAGGGGAATGGGGGCTACACCTTC. Its protein product is CAGGEGNGGYTF.

The chain carries TRBV20-1 and TRBJ2-7, with D possibly being TRBD2 (5 bases). V lost 6 bases and J 4 bases, leaving 16 bases between the germline ends. This CDR3 has 13 residues. Germline CDR1 DFQATT, CDR2 SNEGSKA (reference sequence). The CDR3 sequence is CSADRVRGYEQYF. The CDR3 DNA follows: TGCAGTGCGGACCGGGTCCGAGGGTACGAGCAGTACTTC.